Listed here are 23 T cell receptor beta chains from one sample, sequenced in a study of PD-1 blockade in classical Hodgkin lymphoma. The protocol was immunoSEQ multiplex PCR, while the TCRdb copy is restricted to in-frame clones and leaves out a portion. The sample lists about 61,000 clones, around 90% occurring once. Time point indicated: cycle 4 day 1 (C4D1), after about 6 weeks of nivolumab. In every patient, relapse followed autologous stem cell transplantation, while exposure to brentuximab vedotin differed. The sequenced sample was peripheral blood mononuclear cells (PBMCs), obtained before the fourth cycle of nivolumab. These receptors all stem from a human donor with classical Hodgkin lymphoma.

V is TRBV5-8 and J is TRBJ1-5, with D perhaps TRBD1 (5 bases). The V gene lost 5 bases and the J gene lost 0 bases, with 27 bases spanning the gap. Germline CDR1 SGHTS, CDR2 YDEGEE. The CDR3 length is 20 residues. As DNA, the CDR3 is TGTGCCAGCAGGTCCCGGGGCCGGACTACCGGATCTTATAGCAATCAGCCCCAGCATTTT. Its translation: CASRSRGRTTGSYSNQPQHF.

The chain combines TRBV5-1 with TRBJ2-1; the match to TRBD1 covers 10 bases. The CDR3 covers 13 residues. With 3 bases clipped from V and 6 bases from J, the junction kept 0 bases outside the gene matches. Per the germline V gene, CDR1 is SGHRS and CDR2 is YFSETQ. In DNA, the CDR3 is TGCGCCAGCAGCTGGACAGGGGGCAATGAGCAGTTCTTC. It translates to CASSWTGGNEQFF.

Comments on this clone: An end of the junction does not agree with germline; a read error may underlie this. J is TRBJ1-1 and V is TRBV6-6, with 8 bases aligning to TRBD1. The CDR3 is made up of 14 amino acids. Germline V gives CDR1 MNHNY, CDR2 SVGAGI (reference sequence). The CDR3 DNA is TGTGCCAGCAGTAAAGGACAGGGCTCCCCTGAAACTTTCTTT. Its translation is CASSKGQGSPETFF.

CDR3 DNA: TGTGCCAGTACCCCAGGGTTCGAGGCTTTCTTT. Protein sequence: CASTPGFEAFF. This rearrangement joins TRBV19 to TRBJ1-1, with D maybe TRBD1 (5 bases). Germline loops: CDR1 LNHDA, CDR2 SQIVND (reference sequence). V dropped 7 bases and J dropped 11 bases, with 14 bases sitting between them. The CDR3 has 11 amino acids.

This clone was seen more than once but under ten times. The rearrangement links TRBV5-1 to TRBJ2-2; TRBD1 aligns across 10 bases. Germline-derived CDR1 and CDR2 are SGHRS and YFSETQ. This CDR3 has 15 amino acids. V lost 2 bases and J lost 5; bases outside the gene matches: 3. CDR3 DNA sequence: TGCGCCAGCAGCTTCGGACAGGGGGGTACCGGGGAGCTGTTTTTT. Translation gives CASSFGQGGTGELFF.

This clone was recorded once. This CDR3 reads CAWTNGQAHYEQYF. For the CDR3, the DNA is TGTGCCTGGACGAATGGACAGGCCCACTACGAGCAGTACTTC. J is TRBJ2-7 and V is TRBV30; 7 nucleotides agree with TRBD1. The CDR3 totals 14 residues. Trimming cost V 4 bases and J 3 bases; bases outside gene matches: 9. Germline CDR1 reads GTSNPN; CDR2 reads SVGIG (reference sequence). The full variable domain, its missing parts supplied by reference TRBV30 and TRBJ2-7, is SQTIHQWPATLVQPVGSPLSLECTVEGTSNPNLYWYRQAAGRGLQLLFYSVGIGQISSEVPQNLSASRPQDRQFILSSKKLLLSDSGFYLCAWTNGQAHYEQYFGPGTRLTVT.

A remark on this clone: The sample holds other DNA sequences that translate to the same CDR3. V and J are TRBV5-1 and TRBJ1-1; D gene uncertain. Trimming removed 0 bases at V and 0 bases at J, with 3 bases between. CDR1 and CDR2 from the germline V gene are SGHRS and YFSETQ. This CDR3 is built from 13 residues. The CDR3 region has the DNA TGCGCCAGCAGCTTGGTCGTGAACACTGAAGCTTTCTTT. It is translated as CASSLVVNTEAFF.

The J gene is TRBJ2-3, the V gene TRBV6-5; the D is unclear. Deletions cut 6 bases from V and 2 bases from J, with 6 bases between. The germline V gene has CDR1 MNHEY and CDR2 SVGAGI. This CDR3 region has 12 residues. CDR3 bases: TGTGCCAGCAGAGGCTCCACAGATACGCAGTATTTT. Translation: CASRGSTDTQYF.

V usage is TRBV2 and J usage is TRBJ2-5; 8 positions match TRBD1. The CDR3 contains 15 residues. V was pared by 2 bases and J by 4 bases, with 6 bases of the junction left unmatched. Germline V gene data show CDR1 as SNHLY and CDR2 as FYNNEI. The CDR3 spells CASSETGGGRETQYF. The CDR3 bases are TGTGCCAGCAGTGAAACAGGGGGAGGTCGAGAGACCCAGTACTTC.

This clone was seen a few times. The chain recombines TRBV2 with TRBJ2-2; weak D call: TRBD1 (6 bases). The V gene lost 6 bases and the J gene lost 0 bases, with 14 bases spanning the gap. Germline CDR1 is SNHLY and CDR2 is FYNNEI. The CDR3 length is 16 residues. The CDR3 DNA is TGTGCCAGCAGCCCACAGGGCAACCCGAACACCGGGGAGCTGTTTTTT. As protein: CASSPQGNPNTGELFF.

The rearrangement uses TRBV28 and TRBJ2-2; the D gene is possibly TRBD2 (5 bases). Trimming removed 6 bases at V and 0 bases at J, with 17 bases between. The germline V gene has CDR1 MDHEN and CDR2 SYDVKM. The CDR3 consists of 17 residues. The CDR3 loop is CASRLEGLNANTGELFF. CDR3 nucleotide sequence: TGTGCCAGCAGACTCGAGGGCTTAAACGCGAACACCGGGGAGCTGTTTTTT. Based on the CDR3 plus reference TRBV28 and TRBJ2-2, the full variable domain is DVKVTQSSRYLVKRTGEKVFLECVQDMDHENMFWYRQDPGLGLRLIYFSYDVKMKEKGDIPEGYSVSREKKERFSLILESASTNQTSMYLCASRLEGLNANTGELFFGEGSRLTVL.

This sequence joins TRBV2 and TRBJ2-5, with TRBD1 matching 7 bases. V dropped 4 bases and J dropped 9; count of bases not matched to a gene: 5. The CDR3 is made up of 12 amino acids. Germline V gives CDR1 SNHLY, CDR2 FYNNEI. CDR3 sequence reads: CASSVDRASQYF. CDR3 in DNA: TGTGCCAGCAGTGTCGACAGGGCGTCCCAGTACTTC.

The CDR3 sequence: CASSLPGASSPLHF. The CDR3 coding sequence is TGTGCCAGCAGTTTACCGGGGGCAAGTTCACCCCTCCACTTT. The rearrangement links TRBV28 to TRBJ1-6; D is possibly TRBD1 (6 bases). This CDR3 contains 14 residues. CDR1 is MDHEN, CDR2 SYDVKM, per germline. Trimming stripped 2 bases from V and 9 bases from J, with 11 bases between.

Concerning this clone: The sample has other DNA sequences that encode this CDR3 too. The chain links TRBV7-9 to TRBJ1-3; D unresolved. Germline V gene sequence: CDR1 SEHNR, CDR2 FQNEAQ (reference sequence). The V end lost 1 base, the J end lost 0 bases, and 1 base lay between the germline ends. CDR3 size: 13 residues. The CDR3 here is CASSLDSGNTIYF. The CDR3 DNA reads as TGTGCCAGCAGCTTAGACTCTGGAAACACCATATATTTT.

This clone was seen just once. This chain links TRBV7-9 with TRBJ2-7, with TRBD1 identical over 12 bases. Losses at the gene ends were 7 bases for V and 7 bases for J; bases not matched to a gene: 8. Germline values: CDR1 SEHNR, CDR2 FQNEAQ (reference sequence). The CDR3 contains 14 residues. The CDR3: CASTSGQGAREQYF. The DNA for the CDR3 is TGTGCCAGCACTTCGGGACAGGGGGCTAGGGAGCAGTACTTC.

The chain uses TRBV11-3 and TRBJ1-1; D unclear. Germline CDR1 SGHNT, CDR2 YENEEA. This CDR3 has 15 amino acids. V lost 0 bases and J 1 base, leaving 9 bases between the germline ends. CDR3 amino acids: CASSLEGMGNTEAFF. Here the CDR3 DNA reads TGTGCCAGCAGCTTAGAGGGGATGGGGAACACTGAAGCTTTCTTT.

The V and J genes are TRBV5-1 and TRBJ1-5; 7 positions match TRBD1. V was pared by 4 bases and J by 3 bases, with 4 bases of the junction left unmatched. The germline V gene encodes CDR1 SGHRS and CDR2 YFSETQ. The CDR3 runs to 14 residues. CDR3 in amino acids: CASSLGQVNQPQHF. CDR3 in DNA: TGCGCCAGCAGCCTCGGACAGGTCAATCAGCCCCAGCATTTT.

J is TRBJ2-7 and V is TRBV28; TRBD1 or TRBD2 may be the D gene (5 bases each). In germline, CDR1 is MDHEN, CDR2 SYDVKM. V lost 1 base, J lost 4 bases, and 11 bases lay in between. This CDR3 contains 14 residues. CDR3 in DNA: TGTGCCAGCAGTTTATCACTGGGGGATTACGAGCAGTACTTC. Protein sequence: CASSLSLGDYEQYF.

In nucleotides, the CDR3 is TGTGCCAGCAGCTTAGTCGGAGGGCTAGCGGGGGGCCACTTGGAGCAGTTCTTC. Encoded protein: CASSLVGGLAGGHLEQFF. V is TRBV7-6 and J is TRBJ2-1; 11 bases fit TRBD2. Trimming took 1 base from V and 10 from J; bases not matched to a gene: 15. The CDR3 length is 18 residues. Per germline, CDR1 SGHVS and CDR2 FNYEAQ.

This chain connects TRBV11-1 to TRBJ2-7; D perhaps matches TRBD1 (7 bases). V was cut by 1 base and J by 2 bases, with 12 bases left in between. Germline V gene lookup returns CDR1 SGHAT and CDR2 FQDESV (reference sequence). This CDR3 contains 15 residues. DNA for the CDR3: TGTGCCAGCAGCTTAGTGGCAGGGGGGACCTACGAGCAGTACTTC. This sequence encodes CASSLVAGGTYEQYF.

The V call is TRBV5-1, the J call TRBJ1-1; D ambiguous. There are 13 residues in the CDR3. Germline V lookup: CDR1 SGHRS, CDR2 YFSETQ. The ends were cut back, 0 bases at V and 2 bases at J, with 5 bases in the middle. CDR3 bases: TGCGCCAGCAGCTTGGAATTTAACACTGAAGCTTTCTTT. This gives the protein CASSLEFNTEAFF.

V gene TRBV5-1 combines with J gene TRBJ2-1; the match to TRBD1 covers 10 bases. Trimming cost V 6 bases and J 6 bases; bases outside gene matches: 9. The CDR3 extends over 15 amino acids. Germline lookup yields CDR1 SGHRS and CDR2 YFSETQ. The CDR3 nucleotides are TGCGCCAGCAACTGGGGGACAGGGGTTGGCAATGAGCAGTTCTTC. It codes for CASNWGTGVGNEQFF. Together with reference TRBV5-1 and TRBJ2-1, the CDR3 gives the full variable domain: KAGVTQTPRYLIKTRGQQVTLSCSPISGHRSVSWYQQTPGQGLQFLFEYFSETQRNKGNFPGRFSGRQFSNSRSEMNVSTLELGDSALYLCASNWGTGVGNEQFFGPGTRLTVL.

This clone was seen more than once but under ten times. This rearrangement joins TRBV4-1 to TRBJ1-2; D is unclear. This CDR3 region has 14 residues. Trimming cost V 1 base and J 4 bases, with 10 bases left between them. Germline values: CDR1 MGHRA, CDR2 YSYEKL. The CDR3 protein is CASSQGMGGYGYTF. The CDR3 DNA is TGCGCCAGCAGCCAAGGGATGGGTGGCTATGGCTACACCTTC.